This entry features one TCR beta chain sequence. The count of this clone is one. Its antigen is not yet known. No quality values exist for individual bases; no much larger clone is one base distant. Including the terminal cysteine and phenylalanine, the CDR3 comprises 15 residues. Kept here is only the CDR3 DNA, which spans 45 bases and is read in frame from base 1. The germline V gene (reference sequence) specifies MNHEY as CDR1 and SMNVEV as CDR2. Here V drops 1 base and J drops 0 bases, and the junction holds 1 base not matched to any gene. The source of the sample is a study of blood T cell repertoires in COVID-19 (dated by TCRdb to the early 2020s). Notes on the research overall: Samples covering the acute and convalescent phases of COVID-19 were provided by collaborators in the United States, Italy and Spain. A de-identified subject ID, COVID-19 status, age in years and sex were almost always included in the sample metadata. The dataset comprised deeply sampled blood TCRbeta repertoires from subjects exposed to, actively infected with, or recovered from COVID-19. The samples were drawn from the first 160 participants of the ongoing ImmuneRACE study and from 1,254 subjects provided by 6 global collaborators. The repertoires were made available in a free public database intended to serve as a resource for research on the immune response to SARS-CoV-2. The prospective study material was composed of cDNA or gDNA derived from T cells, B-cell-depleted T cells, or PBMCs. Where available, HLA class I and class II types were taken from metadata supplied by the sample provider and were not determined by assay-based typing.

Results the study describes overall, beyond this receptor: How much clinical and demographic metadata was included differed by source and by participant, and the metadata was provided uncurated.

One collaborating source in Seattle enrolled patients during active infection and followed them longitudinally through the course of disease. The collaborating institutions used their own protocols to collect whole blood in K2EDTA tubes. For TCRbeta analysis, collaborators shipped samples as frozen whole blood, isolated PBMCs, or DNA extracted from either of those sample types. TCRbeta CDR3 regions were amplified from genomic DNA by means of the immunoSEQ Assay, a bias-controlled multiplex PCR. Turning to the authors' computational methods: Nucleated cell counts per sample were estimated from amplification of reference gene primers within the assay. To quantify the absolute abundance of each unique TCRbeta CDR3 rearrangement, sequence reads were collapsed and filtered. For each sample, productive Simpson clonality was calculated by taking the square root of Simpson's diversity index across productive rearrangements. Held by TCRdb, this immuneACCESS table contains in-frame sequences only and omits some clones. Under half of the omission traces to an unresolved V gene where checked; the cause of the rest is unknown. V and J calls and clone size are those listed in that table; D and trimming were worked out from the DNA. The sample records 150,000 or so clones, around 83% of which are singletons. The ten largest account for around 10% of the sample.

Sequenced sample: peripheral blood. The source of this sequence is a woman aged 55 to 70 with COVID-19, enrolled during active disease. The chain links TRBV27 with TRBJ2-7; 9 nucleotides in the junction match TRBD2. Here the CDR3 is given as CASSLYSGSSYEQYF. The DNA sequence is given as TGTGCCAGCAGTTTATATAGCGGGAGCTCCTACGAGCAGTACTTC.